This TCR beta chain stems from a study of metastatic and nonmetastatic thyroid tumors (dated by TCRdb to 2020 to 2021). General notes on the study: The researchers compared repertoires between peripheral blood samples and tumor or nodule tissue samples from patients with malignant or benign thyroid disease.

As concerns this clone: Its target antigen remains unknown. Per-base qualities were not stored, and no clone one base away is much larger.

Library construction relied on PCR. The instrument was an Illumina HiSeq 4000. High-throughput sequencing was used to profile the CDR3 region of the TCR beta-chain in every patient. The study's own analysis went as follows. Drawing on CDR3 differences between clinicopathological groups, the researchers built a classifier meant to tell apart patients with distant-metastatic papillary thyroid cancer. The Shannon index was used to measure repertoire diversity, and the Morisita-Horn index was used to measure how similar tumor and blood repertoires were. In-frame beta chains were kept once TCRdb had trimmed the public reads at Q25 with fastp and called clones with MiXCR. The authors' filters were not applied to this entry. Present in this sample are 80,000 to 85,000 clones, approximately 12% of which were seen just once. More than 7% of the sample goes to the ten largest clones. Points the paper makes about the study in general: In both blood and tumor samples, TCR beta diversity was reported to be significantly higher in malignant tumors than in benign nodules.

None of the patients had been given any treatment before thyroid surgery. Using T-cell receptor beta sequencing, the researchers looked back retrospectively at clinical samples from patients, gathered between about 2012 and 2018. Reading from cysteine to phenylalanine, the CDR3 counts 16 amino acids. Kept here is only the CDR3 DNA, which spans 48 bases and is read in frame from base 1. V and J are trimmed by 3 bases and 1 base, and the gene matches miss 7 bases of the junction. The germline V gene (reference sequence) gives CDR1 as DFQATT and CDR2 as SNEGSKA. This clonotype was sampled from a female donor with papillary thyroid cancer or a benign thyroid nodule (not recorded which). Some clones in this sample may be carry-over from other donors' samples. The chain uses TRBV20-1 and TRBJ2-1; TRBD2 aligns with 9 central bases. The sample was tumor tissue. The DNA sequence is as follows: TGCAGTGCTAGGGGCGGGAGGGCTTGGTCCTACAATGAGCAGTTCTTC. Translation gives CSARGGRAWSYNEQFF.